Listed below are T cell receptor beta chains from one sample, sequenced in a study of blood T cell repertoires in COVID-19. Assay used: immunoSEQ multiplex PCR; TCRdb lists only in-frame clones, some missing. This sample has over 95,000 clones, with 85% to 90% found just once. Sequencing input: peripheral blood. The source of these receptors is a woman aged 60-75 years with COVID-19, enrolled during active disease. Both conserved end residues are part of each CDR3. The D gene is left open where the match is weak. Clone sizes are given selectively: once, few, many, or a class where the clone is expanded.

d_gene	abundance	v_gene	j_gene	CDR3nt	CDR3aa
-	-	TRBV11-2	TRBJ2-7	TGTGCCAGCAGCTCCACGACGTACCTTGGAGGTTTTGACGAGCAGTACTTC	CASSSTTYLGGFDEQYF
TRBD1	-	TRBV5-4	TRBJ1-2	TGTGCCAGCAGCTTGGATGACAGGGATGGAAGCTATGGCTACACCTTC	CASSLDDRDGSYGYTF
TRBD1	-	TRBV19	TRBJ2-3	TGTGGGACAAGTAAGGGGGCGGTTACAGATACGCAGTATTTT	CGTSKGAVTDTQYF
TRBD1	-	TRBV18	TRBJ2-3	TGTGCCAGCTCACTCCGGACAGGCAGCACAGATACGCAGTATTTT	CASSLRTGSTDTQYF
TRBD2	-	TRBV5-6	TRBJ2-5	TGTGCCAGCAGCTTACCGGGACTAGCGGGGACGGAGACCCAGTACTTC	CASSLPGLAGTETQYF
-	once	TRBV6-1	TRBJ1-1	TGTGCCAGCAGTGAACCGCAGGGAGGAAGGGACACTGAAGCTTTCTTT	CASSEPQGGRDTEAFF
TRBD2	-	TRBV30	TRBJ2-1	TGTGCCTGGTCGGGACTAGCGGGGGTCGTTGGCAATGAGCAGTTCTTC	CAWSGLAGVVGNEQFF
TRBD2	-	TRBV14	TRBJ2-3	TGTGCCAGCAGCATTTTAGCGGGGGGATCAGATACGCAGTATTTT	CASSILAGGSDTQYF
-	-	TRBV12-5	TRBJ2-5	TGTGCTAGTGGTCTCCTCATAGGGGGAGAGACCCAGTACTTC	CASGLLIGGETQYF
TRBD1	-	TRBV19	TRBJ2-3	TGTGCCAGCAGACCCGGACGGGACAGGTACACAGATACGCAGTATTTT	CASRPGRDRYTDTQYF
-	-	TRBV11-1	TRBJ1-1	TGTGCCAGCAGCTTATCGTTCACTGAAGCTTTCTTT	CASSLSFTEAFF
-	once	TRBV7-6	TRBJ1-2	TGTGCCAGCAGCTTAGTGGCAGTTGCTAACTATGGCTACACCTTC	CASSLVAVANYGYTF
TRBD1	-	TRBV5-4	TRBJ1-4	TGTGCCAGCAGCCGGACAGGCTTCAATGAAAAACTGTTTTTT	CASSRTGFNEKLFF
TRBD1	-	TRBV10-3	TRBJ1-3	TGTGCCATCAGCGGACAGGGGCCCCACCAGATCTCTGGAAACACCATATATTTT	CAISGQGPHQISGNTIYF
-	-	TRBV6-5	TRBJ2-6	TGTGCCAGCAGTCTTTCTGGGGCCAACGTCCTGACTTTC	CASSLSGANVLTF
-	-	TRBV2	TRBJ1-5	TGTGCCAGCAGTGGGTCAGGGATAATTGTTCAGCCCCAGCATTTT	CASSGSGIIVQPQHF
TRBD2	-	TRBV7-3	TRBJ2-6	TGTGCCAGCAGCCGTAAGGCGGGGGCTGGGGCCAACGTCCTGACTTTC	CASSRKAGAGANVLTF
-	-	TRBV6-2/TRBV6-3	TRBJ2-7	TGTGCCAGCAGTTATCGGGAGCAGTACTTC	CASSYREQYF
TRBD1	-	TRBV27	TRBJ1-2	TGTGCCAGCAGTTGGGACAGGGCTATCTATGGCTACACCTTC	CASSWDRAIYGYTF
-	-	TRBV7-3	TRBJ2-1	TGTGCCAGCAGCCCAAGGGGGGGGCTCAAGAATGAGCAGTTCTTC	CASSPRGGLKNEQFF
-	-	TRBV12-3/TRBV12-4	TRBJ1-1	TGTGCCAGCAGTTTAATCGGTGAAGCTTTCTTT	CASSLIGEAFF
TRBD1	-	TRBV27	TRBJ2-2	TGTGCCAGCAGTTTATCGGGACAGAGGGGGACCGGGGAGCTGTTTTTT	CASSLSGQRGTGELFF
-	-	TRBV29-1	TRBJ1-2	TGCAGCGCTCAAACCAGGGATCCTGGAGGCTACACCTTC	CSAQTRDPGGYTF
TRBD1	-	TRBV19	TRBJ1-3	TGTGCCAGTAGTCCGACAGGGGGTGGAAACACCATATATTTT	CASSPTGGGNTIYF
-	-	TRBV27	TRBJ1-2	TGTGCCAGCAGTCCGAGTCCCTTTCCGGGGGGCTACACCTTC	CASSPSPFPGGYTF
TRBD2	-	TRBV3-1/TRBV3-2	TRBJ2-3	TGTGCCAGCAGACGACTAGCGGGGGGCACAGATACGCAGTATTTT	CASRRLAGGTDTQYF
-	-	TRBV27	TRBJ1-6	TGTGCCAGCAGTTTTCAGGCACTCTATAATTCACCCCTCCACTTT	CASSFQALYNSPLHF
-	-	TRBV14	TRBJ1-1	TGTGCCAGCAGCCAGAGGCCCGATGGAGAAGCTTTCTTT	CASSQRPDGEAFF
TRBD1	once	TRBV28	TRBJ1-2	TGTGCCATACAGGGGGCTGGAAACTATGGCTACACCTTC	CAIQGAGNYGYTF
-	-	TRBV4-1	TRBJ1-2	TGCGCCAGCAGCCAAGATGCGGGAATTGGTGGCTACACCTTC	CASSQDAGIGGYTF
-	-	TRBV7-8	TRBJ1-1	TGTGCCAGCAGCTTAGGAACAGGGAACACTGAAGCTTTCTTT	CASSLGTGNTEAFF
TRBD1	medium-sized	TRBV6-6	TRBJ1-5	TGTGCCAGCAGTCGGACAGGGGACGGGGATCAGCCCCAGCATTTT	CASSRTGDGDQPQHF
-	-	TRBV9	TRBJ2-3	TGTGCCAGCAGCGTCCGGGGGTTTACAGATACGCAGTATTTT	CASSVRGFTDTQYF
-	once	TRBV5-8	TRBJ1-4	TGTGCCAGCAGCCCGAGAGCAACTAATGAAAAACTGTTTTTT	CASSPRATNEKLFF
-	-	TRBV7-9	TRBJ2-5	TGTGCCAGCAGCTTAGGCTCAGGGCTGGGTAGGGAGACCCAGTACTTC	CASSLGSGLGRETQYF
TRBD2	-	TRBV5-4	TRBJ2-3	TGTGCCAGCAGCCGGGTAGCGGGGGCGACAGATACGCAGTATTTT	CASSRVAGATDTQYF
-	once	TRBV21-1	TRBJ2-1	TGTGCCAGCAGCAAAGTCGCGGGGGGAGACAATGAGCAGTTCTTC	CASSKVAGGDNEQFF
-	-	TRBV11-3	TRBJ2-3	TGTGCCAGCAGCCCGAGCGCCGGCGCAGATACGCAGTATTTT	CASSPSAGADTQYF